This TCR beta chain derives from a study of blood T cell repertoires in COVID-19. Overall study context: Specimens from acute and convalescent COVID-19 originated in the United States, Italy and Spain. The analysed material was cDNA or gDNA that came from T cells, B-cell-depleted T cells, or PBMCs.

This clone was recorded once. CDR3 length: 15 residues. The germline V gene has CDR1 SGHAT and CDR2 FQNNGV. The V end was cut by 1 base, the J end by 3 bases, with 13 bases between. This table comes from immunoSEQ multiplex PCR, and its TCRdb copy is limited to in-frame clones, with some not included. The sample comprises a few hundred thousand clones, 70% to 90% of which are singletons, and roughly 4% rests with the top ten. Residents of about 25 US areas, aged roughly 18 to 89 years, made up the participants. Two consecutive negative NP/OP PCR tests, clearance, or resolved symptoms defined Cohort 3 recovery.

This sequence was found in a young woman who had recovered from COVID-19. The V gene is TRBV11-2, the J gene TRBJ2-7, with D tentatively TRBD2 (6 bases). The sequenced sample consisted of PBMCs or T cells enriched from blood (not recorded which). CDR3 residues: CASSLAGVSYYEQYF. The DNA of the CDR3 is TGTGCCAGCAGCTTAGCGGGAGTCTCGTACTACGAGCAGTACTTC.